These T cell receptor beta chains were read from a single sample in a study of pediatric ulcerative colitis. Only in-frame clones appear in the TCRdb table, and some are missing; sequencing was by immunoSEQ multiplex PCR. Counted here are about 36,000 clones, roughly 83% occurring once; the ten biggest clones make up roughly 25%. The sequencing input was blood. These receptors were obtained from a girl aged 10 to 17 with moderate ulcerative colitis. Both conserved end residues are part of each CDR3. The D gene is left open where the match is weak. Size tells how often a clone was seen (once, few, many) or the class of an expanded clone, and some rows leave it out.

>.|.|TRBV15|TRBJ1-4
CATSREGRRNEKLFF
TGTGCCACCAGCAGAGAGGGCAGAAGAAATGAAAAACTGTTTTTT
>TRBD2|.|TRBV4-2|TRBJ2-1
CASSQGTGTSGRRSYNEQFF
TGTGCCAGCAGCCAAGGAACCGGGACTAGCGGAAGACGCTCCTACAATGAGCAGTTCTTC
>.|.|TRBV4-1|TRBJ1-3
CASSQDAAGGNTIYF
TGCGCCAGCAGCCAAGATGCGGCAGGGGGAAACACCATATATTTT
>.|few|TRBV7-8|TRBJ2-2
CASSRSPGGELFF
TGTGCCAGCAGCCGCAGCCCCGGGGGGGAGCTGTTTTTT
>.|.|TRBV5-4|TRBJ1-1
CASSLGQFTAEAFF
TGTGCCAGCAGCTTGGGACAGTTCACCGCTGAAGCTTTCTTT
>.|once|TRBV4-2|TRBJ2-1
CASSQGGRNYNEQFF
TGTGCCAGCAGCCAAGGGGGCCGAAATTACAATGAGCAGTTCTTC
>.|.|TRBV4-1|TRBJ2-1
CASSQVELAPYNEQFF
TGCGCCAGCAGCCAAGTAGAACTAGCACCCTACAATGAGCAGTTCTTC
>.|.|TRBV7-9|TRBJ2-5
CASSHWDGNQETQYF
TGTGCCAGCAGCCACTGGGACGGCAACCAAGAGACCCAGTACTTC
>.|.|TRBV5-1|TRBJ2-2
CASKGPGELFF
TGCGCCAGCAAGGGGCCCGGGGAGCTGTTTTTT
>.|.|TRBV6-1|TRBJ1-1
CASSRSGTEAFF
TGTGCCAGCAGTCGATCTGGGACTGAAGCTTTCTTT
>.|.|TRBV4-1|TRBJ1-1
CASSRVVRFTEAFF
TGCGCCAGCTCCCGGGTGGTGAGATTCACTGAAGCTTTCTTT
>TRBD2|.|TRBV9|TRBJ2-5
CASSSYRGEETQYF
TGTGCCAGCAGCTCCTATCGGGGGGAAGAGACCCAGTACTTC
>TRBD2|.|TRBV11-2|TRBJ2-7
CASSLVMWASGSYEQYF
TGTGCCAGCAGCTTAGTCATGTGGGCTAGCGGATCCTACGAGCAGTACTTC
>TRBD1|.|TRBV5-1|TRBJ2-1
CASSLQGARDEQFF
TGCGCCAGCAGCCTACAGGGGGCGAGGGATGAGCAGTTCTTC
>.|.|TRBV6-4|TRBJ1-3
CASNTRDSGNTIYF
TGTGCCAGCAATACAAGGGACTCTGGAAACACCATATATTTT
>.|.|TRBV7-9|TRBJ2-5
CASSRTASQETQYF
TGTGCCAGCAGCCGAACAGCTTCCCAAGAGACCCAGTACTTC
>.|.|TRBV4-3|TRBJ2-1
CASSQGVEQFF
TGCGCCAGCAGCCAAGGGGTAGAGCAGTTCTTC
>.|once|TRBV7-2|TRBJ2-6
CASSWTGSSGANVLTF
TGTGCCAGCAGCTGGACGGGTAGCTCTGGGGCCAACGTCCTGACTTTC
>.|few|TRBV5-4|TRBJ2-7
CASSLAPSYEQYF
TGTGCCAGCTCTCTCGCCCCTTCCTACGAGCAGTACTTC
>.|.|TRBV27|TRBJ1-1
CASSPYLDRSTTEAFF
TGTGCCAGCAGCCCTTACCTCGACAGGTCGACCACTGAAGCTTTCTTT
>.|.|TRBV6-1|TRBJ1-2
CAIHGFYGYTF
TGTGCCATCCACGGTTTTTATGGCTACACCTTC
>.|.|TRBV5-1|TRBJ2-5
CASSLRTDQETQYF
TGCGCCAGCAGCCTTCGGACGGATCAAGAGACCCAGTACTTC
>TRBD2|once|TRBV27|TRBJ2-1
CASTPRASGGYNEQFF
TGTGCCAGCACCCCGCGGGCTAGCGGGGGTTACAATGAGCAGTTCTTC
>.|few|TRBV6-5|TRBJ2-2
CASSYGPGTNTGELFF
TGTGCCAGCAGCTACGGCCCGGGCACCAACACCGGGGAGCTGTTTTTT
>TRBD1|.|TRBV18|TRBJ2-7
CASSRRAGQGIYEQYF
TGTGCCAGCTCCCGACGGGCGGGACAGGGCATTTACGAGCAGTACTTC
>.|.|TRBV5-1|TRBJ1-2
CASTLLTGPEDGYTF
TGCGCCAGCACCCTACTGACGGGCCCTGAGGATGGCTACACCTTC
>TRBD1|.|TRBV7-9|TRBJ1-2
CASSTGTGFNGYTF
TGTGCCAGCAGCACCGGGACAGGGTTTAATGGCTACACCTTC
>.|.|TRBV5-1|TRBJ1-4
CASSPGTSTTNEKLFF
TGCGCCAGCAGCCCAGGGACGTCAACAACTAATGAAAAACTGTTTTTT
>.|.|TRBV6-5|TRBJ2-3
CASSYRDTDTQYF
TGTGCCAGCAGTTACAGGGACACAGATACGCAGTATTTT
>TRBD1|.|TRBV7-8|TRBJ1-5
CASSPHSSAGTGGNQPQHF
TGTGCCAGCAGCCCCCACTCCTCGGCGGGGACAGGGGGCAATCAGCCCCAGCATTTT
>TRBD1|.|TRBV25-1|TRBJ2-7
CASSTPGTGVVDEQYF
TGTGCCAGCAGTACTCCCGGGACAGGGGTTGTCGACGAGCAGTACTTC
>.|once|TRBV10-3|TRBJ2-3
CAISDPTDTQYF
TGTGCCATCAGTGACCCCACAGATACGCAGTATTTT
>.|.|TRBV27|TRBJ1-1
CASSSDGEWGEAFF
TGTGCCAGCAGTTCCGACGGGGAATGGGGTGAAGCTTTCTTT
>TRBD2|.|TRBV11-2|TRBJ2-3
CASIPGLAEITDTQYF
TGTGCCAGCATCCCAGGACTAGCGGAAATCACAGATACGCAGTATTTT
>.|.|TRBV6-1|TRBJ1-1
CASSRGQLAFF
TGTGCCAGCAGCCGCGGACAGCTTGCTTTCTTT
>TRBD1|.|TRBV7-9|TRBJ2-7
CASSQGAMDEQYF
TGTGCCAGCAGCCAGGGGGCCATGGACGAGCAGTACTTC
>.|.|TRBV5-1|TRBJ2-7
CASSSDPGQTNYEQYF
TGCGCCAGCAGCTCGGACCCCGGACAGACTAACTACGAGCAGTACTTC